This is a list of T cell receptor beta chains from one sample in a study of human CD8 memory T cell subsets. TCRdb reanalyzed the 5' RACE reads and collapses them to one entry per CDR3 protein, without DNA. Its listing shows fewer than 11,000 distinct CDR3 sequences. Sequencing was carried out using CD8+ T cells from PBMCs. These receptors were obtained from a human donor in good health. The CDR3 runs from the conserved cysteine through the conserved F or W. Clone size is given for some rows only: seen once, a few or many times, or a class if the clone is expanded.

abundance,v_gene,j_gene,CDR3aa
NA,TRBV7-9,TRBJ2-5,CASSLVGQGKETQYF
NA,TRBV12-3/TRBV12-4,TRBJ2-2,CASSLNTGELFF
NA,TRBV7-6,TRBJ2-7,CASSQGLAVSYEQYF
medium-sized,TRBV14,TRBJ2-1,CASSQGQGIVNEQFF
NA,TRBV15,TRBJ1-6,CATSSRDSYSPLHF
NA,TRBV5-6,TRBJ2-7,CASSPGAAHSSYEQYF
NA,TRBV29-1,TRBJ2-1,CSVEGSQGIDNEQFF
NA,TRBV6-2/TRBV6-3,TRBJ2-5,CASSDPSQGASGETQYF
NA,TRBV20-1,TRBJ2-7,CSARDYRDSYEQYF
medium-sized,TRBV6-2/TRBV6-3,TRBJ1-1,CASSRLRTGGTEAFF
NA,TRBV7-8,TRBJ1-2,CASSLPGTGDGYTF
NA,TRBV3-1,TRBJ2-5,CASKVYRPAPDRETQYF
medium-sized,TRBV14,TRBJ2-7,CASSQAGGLYEQYF
NA,TRBV5-4,TRBJ2-1,CASSVSSNNEQFF
NA,TRBV7-9,TRBJ2-3,CASSLPSGGETPPDTQYF
NA,TRBV7-7,TRBJ2-5,CASSLNLAGVPETQYF
NA,TRBV5-4,TRBJ2-7,CASSYGSYEQYF
medium-sized,TRBV20-1,TRBJ1-1,CSARDSRSPGFKAFF
NA,TRBV29-1,TRBJ2-3,CSVAPGLAGVADTQYF
NA,TRBV7-9,TRBJ2-4,CASSLGQGGNIQYF
NA,TRBV4-1,TRBJ2-1,CASSQDRPGGHNEQFF
NA,TRBV19,TRBJ2-2,CASSIHQRDPGELFF
NA,TRBV5-1,TRBJ2-7,CASSTGTGSDEQYF
medium-sized,TRBV19,TRBJ2-1,CASKTSGRANEQFF
NA,TRBV4-1,TRBJ2-7,CASSQASGGPYEQYF
NA,TRBV7-9,TRBJ2-2,CASSAPGQGLEGFF
NA,TRBV29-1,TRBJ2-3,CSVNQGDDTQYF
NA,TRBV4-3,TRBJ1-6,CASSQDIPHRQGLFYNSPLHF
NA,TRBV27,TRBJ2-7,CASSDPSGSYEQYF
NA,TRBV6-5,TRBJ2-7,CASSYSSGQAEQYF
NA,TRBV4-1,TRBJ2-3,CASSQGRTDTQYF
NA,TRBV4-1,TRBJ2-1,CASSSPVTAGNEQFF
NA,TRBV10-3,TRBJ2-3,CAISESTRVGERGVSTDTQYF
NA,TRBV7-2,TRBJ2-7,CASREGGSYEQYF
medium-sized,TRBV5-4,TRBJ2-3,CASSNLAGDPTDTQYF
NA,TRBV7-2,TRBJ1-1,CASSSSRGIDTEAFF
NA,TRBV7-9,TRBJ1-2,CASSSILQGAGYTF
NA,TRBV13,TRBJ2-3,CASARRGGSTDTQYF
NA,TRBV6-2/TRBV6-3,TRBJ2-7,CASSYLRGLAGGSSYEQYF
NA,TRBV20-1,TRBJ2-1,CSARDTTHYNEQFF
NA,TRBV4-2,TRBJ2-7,CASSQDPLGLSHEQYF
NA,TRBV5-4,TRBJ2-7,CASSIKWSDEQYF
NA,TRBV19,TRBJ2-5,CASSGGWRSTQYF
NA,TRBV4-1,TRBJ2-3,CASSQTGIDTQYF
NA,TRBV12-3/TRBV12-4,TRBJ2-3,CASREPGQGGTDTQYF
medium-sized,TRBV27,TRBJ2-2,CAAGVRNTGELFF
medium-sized,TRBV12-3/TRBV12-4,TRBJ2-3,CASSFAGSDTQYF
NA,TRBV6-6,TRBJ2-5,CASSPYRLDETQYF
NA,TRBV24-1,TRBJ2-1,CATSGTSNNEQFF
NA,TRBV4-3,TRBJ2-7,CASSQERQNYEQYF
NA,TRBV20-1,TRBJ2-3,CSASTWLAGGTDTQYF
NA,TRBV5-1,TRBJ1-2,CASSFKLGQPDGYTF
NA,TRBV4-2,TRBJ2-7,CASSQGEEYEQYF